A selection of T cell receptor beta chains follows, all from one sample in a study of CD8+CD57+ T cells in acquired aplastic anemia. TCRdb processed the reads anew with MiXCR; each CDR3 protein has one entry. The sample carries 400,000 to 450,000 distinct CDR3 sequences, 65% to 80% recorded once. What was sequenced was sorted CD4+, CD8+, or CD8+CD57+ T cells (not recorded which) from PBMCs. Receptors originate from a human donor in good health, serving as a control. The CDR3 runs from the conserved cysteine through the conserved F or W. D genes are given only for firm matches. The size of a clone is reported for some rows only, either as once, few or many, or as a class for expanded clones.

clone_size j_call d_call v_call cdr3_aa cdr3_nt
. TRBJ2-7 . TRBV7-2 CASSLTIAPAPAYF TGTGCCAGCAGCCTAACCATCGCCCCGGCCCCAGCATATTTC
few TRBJ1-1 . TRBV12-3/TRBV12-4 CASSLAMNTEAFF TGTGCCAGCAGTTTGGCGATGAACACTGAAGCTTTCTTT
. TRBJ1-6 . TRBV6-1 CARRVPGGAPLHF TGTGCCAGAAGGGTCCCGGGCGGGGCACCCCTCCACTTT
. TRBJ2-7 . TRBV25-1 CASSEQGRSYEQYF TGTGCCAGCAGTGAACAGGGGCGCTCCTACGAGCAGTACTTC
many TRBJ1-3 . TRBV6-2/TRBV6-3 CASSYEEGNTIYF TGTGCCAGCAGTTACGAGGAGGGAAACACCATATATTTT
. TRBJ1-2 . TRBV11-2 CASSSFRQTHYGYTF TGTGCCAGCAGCTCTTTCCGACAGACTCACTATGGCTACACCTTC
. TRBJ1-6 . TRBV9 CASSLSGHSPRHF TGTGCCAGCAGTTTGAGTGGACATTCGCCCCGCCACTTT
once TRBJ2-3 TRBD1 TRBV9 CASSVARGGFLDSQYF TGTGCCAGCAGCGTAGCTAGAGGGGGCTTCTTAGATTCGCAGTATTTT
. TRBJ1-6 . TRBV7-7 CASSIAGAHTTTTHF TGTGCCAGCAGCATTGCAGGGGCTCACACGACCACTACTCACTTT
. TRBJ2-7 . TRBV7-3 CASSLAGAQNEQYF TGTGCCAGCAGCCTGGCCGGGGCACAAAACGAGCAGTACTTC
. TRBJ1-6 . TRBV10-3 CAISDLPGNNSPLHF TGTGCCATCAGTGATTTACCGGGAAATAATTCCCCCCTCCACTTT
once TRBJ1-4 . TRBV9 CATSVSGLVYEQLFF TGTGCCACCAGCGTGTCGGGACTAGTCTACGAGCAGTTGTTTTTT
many TRBJ2-7 TRBD1 TRBV4-1 CASSQDFRGQGGSYEQYF TGCGCCAGCAGCCAAGATTTTCGGGGACAGGGAGGGTCCTACGAGCAGTACTTC
. TRBJ1-6 . TRBV5-1 CASSLGGGDGVLFTLHF TGCGCCAGCAGCTTGGGGGGGGGGGACGGGGTTTTGTTTACCCTCCACTTT
. TRBJ2-2 . TRBV7-2 CASSQGGAGTYIGELFF TGTGCCAGCAGCCAGGGGGGGGCGGGGACGTACATCGGGGAGCTGTTTTTT
. TRBJ2-7 TRBD1 TRBV29-1 CSVGDRVNEQYF TGCAGCGTGGGGGACAGGGTGAACGAGCAGTACTTC
many TRBJ2-7 TRBD2 TRBV20-1 CSARLGTSEGYEQYF TGCAGTGCTAGACTCGGGACTAGCGAGGGCTACGAGCAGTACTTC
. TRBJ2-5 . TRBV6-5 CAISESISRGAQYF TGTGCCATCAGTGAGTCGATTTCTAGGGGGGCCCAGTACTTC
many TRBJ1-1 TRBD1 TRBV10-3 CAIRRTGLNTEAFF TGTGCCATCAGGAGGACAGGGCTGAACACTGAAGCTTTCTTT
. TRBJ2-3 . TRBV6-2/TRBV6-3 CASQGYTDTQYF TGTGCCAGTCAAGGTTACACAGATACGCAGTATTTT
. TRBJ1-3 . TRBV20-1 CSAFHMMEGSGNTIYF TGCAGTGCTTTCCATATGATGGAAGGCTCTGGAAACACCATATATTTT
. TRBJ1-5 . TRBV2 CASQGNENNPQHF TGTGCCAGTCAGGGAAACGAGAATAACCCCCAGCATTTT
. TRBJ2-7 TRBD1 TRBV11-2 CASSLERTGVVYEQYF TGTGCCAGCAGCCTAGAGCGTACAGGGGTGGTCTACGAGCAGTACTTC
. TRBJ2-7 . TRBV24-1 CATSDAESYEQYF TGTGCCACCAGTGATGCGGAGAGCTACGAGCAGTACTTC
once TRBJ1-4 . TRBV9 CASSEELGSNYGFF TGTGCCAGCAGCGAAGAGTTGGGGTCTAACTATGGCTTTTTT
. TRBJ2-7 . TRBV5-1 CASSFPSQPRAYEQYF TGCGCCAGCAGCTTCCCATCTCAGCCAAGGGCCTACGAGCAGTACTTC
. TRBJ1-2 . TRBV7-9 CATSRDDLEGGDF TGTGCCACCAGCAGAGATGATTTGGAGGGCGGGGACTTC
many TRBJ1-1 . TRBV7-9 CASSLVRTEAFF TGTGCCAGCAGCTTAGTGAGGACTGAAGCTTTCTTT
many TRBJ1-5 . TRBV12-3/TRBV12-4 CASSLSRGRSNQPQHF TGTGCCAGCAGTTTGTCCAGGGGCAGGAGCAATCAGCCCCAGCATTTT
. TRBJ1-3 . TRBV27 CASSQKGTPNSGNTIYF TGTGCCAGCAGCCAGAAGGGGACCCCAAATTCTGGAAACACCATATATTTT
. TRBJ2-7 . TRBV20-1 CSAREHSNGAYEQYF TGCAGTGCTAGAGAGCACAGTAACGGGGCCTACGAGCAGTACTTC
. TRBJ2-7 TRBD2 TRBV7-8 CASSPGLGAGGSYEQYF TGTGCCAGCAGCCCGGGCCTAGGCGCGGGGGGGAGCTACGAGCAGTACTTC
. TRBJ2-5 TRBD1 TRBV12-3/TRBV12-4 CASAGTGNNQPQYF TGTGCCAGTGCCGGGACAGGGAACAATCAGCCCCAGTACTTC
. TRBJ2-3 TRBD2 TRBV7-3 CASSPSGGGPGNTF TGTGCCAGCAGCCCCTCGGGGGGGGGGCCTGGAAACACCTTT
once TRBJ2-3 . TRBV11-2 CASSLDPGPNTDTQYF TGTGCCAGCAGCTTAGATCCGGGTCCGAACACAGATACGCAGTATTTT
. TRBJ1-6 . TRBV2 CASSEAGNSYNSPLHF TGTGCCAGCAGTGAGGCAGGCAACTCCTATAATTCACCCCTCCACTTT
once TRBJ2-3 . TRBV24-1 CASSDPSGAADTQYF TGTGCCAGCAGTGACCCATCGGGTGCCGCAGATACGCAGTATTTT
. TRBJ1-4 TRBD1 TRBV5-1 CASSLLTGQGGTNEKLFF TGCGCCAGCAGCCTACTGACGGGACAGGGGGGGACTAATGAAAAACTGTTCTTT
. TRBJ2-1 . TRBV7-9 CASSPLPYEQFF TGTGCCAGCAGCCCGCTTCCCTATGAGCAGTTCTTC
. TRBJ2-7 . TRBV7-2 CASSPPQSGGYQYYF TGTGCCAGCAGCCCACCGCAGTCTGGGGGTTACCAGTACTACTTC
. TRBJ1-2 . TRBV25-1 CASSPGRGGVGGYTF TGTGCCAGCAGCCCGGGGAGGGGAGGTGTGGGCGGGTACACCTTC
. TRBJ1-3 . TRBV29-1 CSVELGPGTGNTIYF TGCAGCGTTGAGCTGGGGCCGGGTACGGGAAACACCATATATTTT
. TRBJ1-1 . TRBV15 CATSQQGRAFF TGTGCCACCAGCCAACAGGGACGAGCTTTCTTT
. TRBJ1-5 . TRBV2 CASSLNRVRDYEHF TGTGCCAGCAGCTTGAACCGGGTTAGAGACTACGAGCATTTT
. TRBJ1-4 . TRBV20-1 CSARGDKGILFF TGCAGTGCTAGGGGGGACAAGGGAATACTGTTTTTT
. TRBJ1-1 . TRBV10-3 CAISGEDGNTEAFF TGTGCCATCAGTGGGGAGGACGGGAACACTGAAGCTTTCTTT
. TRBJ2-7 . TRBV7-4 CARAKYCFLAVEPYF .
. TRBJ2-5 . TRBV25-1 CASSPGAGQEEQYF TGTGCCAGCTCCCCAGGAGCAGGTCAAGAGGAGCAGTACTTC
. TRBJ2-7 TRBD1 TRBV2 CANRGGQGSCEQYF TGTGCCAACAGGGGGGGACAGGGCTCCTGCGAGCAGTACTTC
few TRBJ2-1 . TRBV9 CASSHSDGYTFGF .
. TRBJ1-1 TRBD1 TRBV19 CASSIQGAGAEAFF TGTGCCAGTAGTATACAGGGGGCTGGCGCTGAAGCTTTCTTT
. TRBJ2-1 . TRBV10-3 CAISESVGNEQFF TGTGCCATCAGTGAGTCTGTGGGCAATGAGCAGTTCTTC
. TRBJ2-7 . TRBV29-1 CSVRRDAGSYEQYF TGCAGTGTTAGGCGGGACGCGGGGTCCTACGAGCAGTACTTC
. TRBJ2-3 . TRBV5-5 CASSQSNRRTDTQYF TGTGCCAGCAGCCAGAGCAACCGGCGCACAGATACGCAGTATTTT
. TRBJ2-7 . TRBV6-2/TRBV6-3 CASSDTGNPSGEQYF TGTGCCAGCAGTGACACAGGGAATCCCTCGGGTGAGCAGTACTTC
. TRBJ1-2 TRBD1 TRBV9 CASSTGAPGYTF TGTGCCAGCAGCACAGGGGCTCCCGGCTACACCTTC
few TRBJ2-7 . TRBV19 CASSIRGYEQYF TGTGCCAGTAGTATCAGGGGCTACGAGCAGTACTTC